This T cell receptor beta chain originates from a study of intratumoral heterogeneity in liver cancer. In the study overall: Across the full approximately 15-patient cohort, most patients were male and the median age was around 62 years. The study combined RNA-seq, DNA sequencing, TCR-seq and SNP array data from multiple regions of hepatocellular carcinoma specimens to study intratumor heterogeneity. A total of 71 multiregional samples from roughly 14 HCC patients, consisting of roughly 50 tumoral and about 20 adjacent nontumoral regions, were included in the overall cohort.

The germline V gene yields SGHDT for CDR1 and YYEEEE for CDR2. Relative to germline, V is missing 2 bases and J is missing 2 bases, with 6 bases of the junction outside any gene match. From cysteine to phenylalanine, the CDR3 is 16 amino acids long. The entry retains the CDR3 DNA only, 48 bases that are in frame from base 1. Using the immunoSEQ assay, the TCR beta chain CDR3 regions were sequenced from genomic DNA. Primers annealing to V and J segments amplified rearranged VDJ segments. The study's own analysis went as follows. Clonality and richness metrics were computed with the ImmunoSeq Analyzer software. Clones with differential abundance between regions were identified with Fisher's exact test combined with a beta-binomial method for additional stringency. Not all clones reach the TCRdb copy of this immuneACCESS table, which keeps in-frame sequences only. Checked studies attribute under half of the gap to unresolved V genes and leave the rest unexplained. V, J and clone size are those of that table, while D and trimming were read from the DNA. This sample has 20,000 to 25,000 clones in its table, and roughly 66% of those were observed once. About a sixth of the sample lies in the top ten.

Comments on this clone: The antigen it binds to is not known. Qualities for individual bases were not recorded, and no much larger clone is one base off.

Every patient had early-stage hepatocellular carcinoma and went to surgical resection without receiving any prior therapy. Sampled areas lacked macroscopic evidence of necrosis or hemorrhage. TCR sequencing (ImmunoSeq) was performed on multiple regions from two patients. Each frozen resection tissue sample was taken at least 1 cm away from every other sample. The N label marked samples taken from nontumoral liver tissue adjacent to the tumor. The DNeasy blood and tissue kit was used to extract genomic DNA from bulk tissue. Paper-wide results and their limitations: Limitations acknowledged by the authors included a relatively low number of patients and under-sampled representation of tumor-infiltrating lymphocytes.

Recombination connected TRBV5-6 to TRBJ2-1; 8 bases in the junction line up with TRBD1. The sample in question was tumor-adjacent normal tissue, obtained before any cancer treatment. This TCR came from a woman in her 70s with hepatocellular carcinoma. The base sequence is TGTGCCAGCAGCTTAAAGACAGGGGCTGCCTACAATGAGCAGTTCTTC. Translated, it gives CASSLKTGAAYNEQFF.